Listed here are 19 T cell receptor beta chains from one sample, sequenced in a study of blood T cell repertoires in COVID-19. TCRdb keeps only in-frame clones here, not all; method: immunoSEQ multiplex PCR. Among roughly 340,000 clones, over 75% were seen once, and the ten largest hold approximately 1.9%. What was sequenced was PBMCs or T cells enriched from blood (not recorded which). Receptors originate from a man aged 40-49 years in a cohort exposed to, infected with or recovered from COVID-19 (not recorded which).

This clone turned up a few times. The chain employs TRBV27 and TRBJ2-5; TRBD2 matches 11 bases. Germline trimming cut 3 bases from V and 7 bases from J; bases unmatched to any gene: 13. Germline loops: CDR1 MNHEY, CDR2 SMNVEV (reference sequence). The CDR3 length is 17 residues. CDR3 sequence: CASSLGPGTSGPGTQYF. The CDR3 coding sequence is TGTGCCAGCAGTTTGGGGCCAGGGACTAGCGGACCGGGGACCCAGTACTTC.

The rearrangement joins TRBV30 to TRBJ1-4, with TRBD1 matching 7 bases. The CDR3 sequence is 18 residues long. Germline CDR1 is GTSNPN and CDR2 is SVGIG (reference sequence). With 0 bases clipped from V and 0 bases from J, the junction kept 10 bases outside the gene matches. This CDR3 is CAWSVSTGYSSTNEKLFF. The CDR3 DNA sequence: TGTGCCTGGAGTGTATCGACAGGGTATTCGTCAACTAATGAAAAACTGTTTTTT. Looking up the rest from reference TRBV30 and TRBJ1-4 gives the full variable domain: SQTIHQWPATLVQPVGSPLSLECTVEGTSNPNLYWYRQAAGRGLQLLFYSVGIGQISSEVPQNLSASRPQDRQFILSSKKLLLSDSGFYLCAWSVSTGYSSTNEKLFFGSGTQLSVL.

The chain links TRBV3-1 (or the pseudogene TRBV3-2) to TRBJ2-1, with 8 bases fitting TRBD2. Germline V gene data show CDR1 as LGHDT and CDR2 as YNNKEL (reference sequence). CDR3 size: 16 residues. V was pared by 1 base and J by 5 bases, with 7 bases of the junction left unmatched. The CDR3, as DNA: TGTGCCAGCAGCCAAGGGGTCAGCGGGAGAGACAATGAGCAGTTCTTC. Its translation: CASSQGVSGRDNEQFF.

Notes on this clone: Other DNA sequences within the sample encode an identical CDR3. This chain links TRBV3-1 (or the pseudogene TRBV3-2) with TRBJ1-2; the D is unclear. CDR3 length: 14 residues. Germline-derived CDR1 and CDR2 are LGHDT and YNNKEL (reference sequence). Deletions cut 0 bases from V and 3 bases from J, with 8 bases between. The CDR3 nucleotides are TGTGCCAGCAGCCAAGATGTCGGGGACTATGGCTACACCTTC. It translates to CASSQDVGDYGYTF.

This clone was counted between two and nine times. The chain links TRBV19 to TRBJ1-5, with 7 bases aligning to TRBD1. This CDR3 region has 17 residues. CDR1 is LNHDA and CDR2 is SQIVND in the germline V gene (reference sequence). V lost 6 bases to trimming and J lost 2 bases; unmatched junction nucleotides: 13. For the CDR3, the DNA is TGTGCCAGTAGCCATGGGTACAGGGGCTCGGGCAATCAGCCCCAGCATTTT. This gives the protein CASSHGYRGSGNQPQHF. Filled out from reference TRBV19 and TRBJ1-5, the complete variable domain reads DGGITQSPKYLFRKEGQNVTLSCEQNLNHDAMYWYRQDPGQGLRLIYYSQIVNDFQKGDIAEGYSVSREKKESFPLTVTSAQKNPTAFYLCASSHGYRGSGNQPQHFGDGTRLSIL.

The chain carries TRBV3-1 (or the pseudogene TRBV3-2) and TRBJ2-1, with a possible D match to TRBD1 (6 bases). The germline gives CDR1 LGHDT, CDR2 YNNKEL (reference sequence). The ends were cut back, 4 bases at V and 3 bases at J, with 16 bases in the middle. The length of the CDR3 is 16 residues. As DNA, the CDR3 is TGTGCCAGCAGCCCCGCTTCCGGGACACGCTACAATGAGCAGTTCTTC. Its protein is CASSPASGTRYNEQFF.

The chain links TRBV18 to TRBJ2-1, with TRBD2 identical over 9 bases. Per germline, CDR1 KGHSH and CDR2 LQKENI. The CDR3 contains 17 residues. V dropped 2 bases and J dropped 4; count of bases not matched to a gene: 9. The CDR3 is CASSPVVIAGVYNEQFF. DNA of the CDR3: TGTGCCAGCTCACCAGTGGTAATAGCGGGAGTTTACAATGAGCAGTTCTTC.

CDR3 loop: CASSPPTGTVNSPLHF. CDR3 DNA: TGTGCCAGCAGCCCTCCGACCGGGACAGTGAATTCACCCCTCCACTTT. The chain recombines TRBV14 with TRBJ1-6; 7 bases map to TRBD1. The germline gives CDR1 SGHDN, CDR2 FVKESK. Trimming took 4 bases from V and 7 from J; bases not matched to a gene: 10. There are 16 residues in the CDR3.

The genes are TRBV2 and TRBJ1-4, with 7 bases identical to TRBD1. J gave up 4 bases and V 10 bases, and 6 bases lay outside the gene matches. Per the germline V gene, CDR1 is SNHLY and CDR2 is FYNNEI. The CDR3 is 13 amino acids. The CDR3 sequence is CATSGTVNEKLFF. As DNA, the CDR3 is TGTGCCACTTCAGGGACAGTTAATGAAAAACTGTTTTTT.

The V and J genes are TRBV28 and TRBJ2-2; D gene ambiguous. V was cut by 4 bases and J by 6 bases, with 9 bases left in between. The CDR3 has 13 residues. Germline CDR1 is MDHEN and CDR2 is SYDVKM. DNA for the CDR3: TGTGCCAGCAGTTCCGGGTCCGCCGGGGAGCTGTTTTTT. It is translated as CASSSGSAGELFF. The full variable domain, its missing parts supplied by reference TRBV28 and TRBJ2-2, is DVKVTQSSRYLVKRTGEKVFLECVQDMDHENMFWYRQDPGLGLRLIYFSYDVKMKEKGDIPEGYSVSREKKERFSLILESASTNQTSMYLCASSSGSAGELFFGEGSRLTVL.

This chain links TRBV5-1 with TRBJ1-3, with a possible D match to TRBD1 (5 bases). The germline V gene has CDR1 SGHRS and CDR2 YFSETQ. The CDR3 has 16 amino acids. Deletions cut 5 bases from V and 0 bases from J, with 15 bases between. The CDR3 protein is CASRWGVPSSGNTIYF. The CDR3 DNA is TGCGCCAGCAGGTGGGGGGTCCCAAGCTCTGGAAACACCATATATTTT.

The V gene is TRBV7-2, the J gene TRBJ2-3, with 10 bases identical to TRBD1. Germline V gene lookup returns CDR1 SGHTA and CDR2 FQGNSA. Trimming cost V 1 base and J 6 bases; bases outside gene matches: 13. The CDR3 is 18 amino acids. CDR3 DNA: TGTGCCAGCAGCTTAGTCGTGAGACAGGGGGCGCATTCGGATACGCAGTATTTT. Its protein product is CASSLVVRQGAHSDTQYF.

The chain joins TRBV9 to TRBJ1-6, with TRBD1 as a possible D gene (6 bases). Germline lookup yields CDR1 SGDLS and CDR2 YYNGEE. V gave up 0 bases and J gave up 10 bases, with 14 bases separating them. The CDR3 has 15 amino acids. This chain's CDR3 is CASSVAEGGRSPLHF. In nucleotides, the CDR3 is TGTGCCAGCAGCGTAGCCGAAGGGGGAAGGTCACCCCTCCACTTT.

The rearrangement links TRBV7-9 to TRBJ1-1; D gene unclear. This CDR3 comprises 13 residues. Per the germline V gene, CDR1 is SEHNR and CDR2 is FQNEAQ (reference sequence). V shed 7 bases and J shed 1 base, with 10 bases lying between them. The CDR3 DNA reads TGTGCCAGCACCGCTTCAGGGAACACTGAAGCTTTCTTT. As protein: CASTASGNTEAFF.

This clone was seen a handful of times. One end of the junction fails to match germline, which may point to a read error. This chain links TRBV19 with TRBJ1-2; D ambiguous. Germline CDR1 reads LNHDA; CDR2 reads SQIVND (reference sequence). This CDR3 comprises 15 residues. The CDR3 DNA follows: TGTGCCAGTAATATAAGAGTGGGAGCTAACTATGGCTACACCTTC. It specifies CASNIRVGANYGYTF.

The chain combines TRBV19 with TRBJ2-1; perhaps TRBD2 as D (6 bases). The CDR3 is 16 residues long. Germline V gene sequence: CDR1 LNHDA, CDR2 SQIVND (reference sequence). Trimming removed 0 bases from V and 6 bases from J, with 15 bases in between. In DNA form, the CDR3 reads TGTGCCAGTAGTATAGATACGACTAGAAGGGTCAATGAGCAGTTCTTC. It codes for CASSIDTTRRVNEQFF.

The chain carries TRBV9 and TRBJ2-7, with 9 bases aligning to TRBD2. In germline, CDR1 is SGDLS, CDR2 YYNGEE. V trimming: 0 bases; J trimming: 2 bases; junction bases outside the gene matches: 6. The CDR3 spans 16 residues. CDR3 coding DNA: TGTGCCAGCAGCGTAGGAGGCGGGGGGGACCCCTACGAGCAGTACTTC. Translating it yields CASSVGGGGDPYEQYF.

The chain combines TRBV19 with TRBJ1-2, with a tentative D call TRBD1 (6 bases). The V end lost 6 bases, the J end lost 8 bases, and 13 bases lay between the germline ends. Looked up from germline, CDR1 is LNHDA and CDR2 is SQIVND (reference sequence). CDR3 length: 12 residues. The CDR3 DNA reads TGTGCCAGTAGCAACAGGGATCTCGGCTACACCTTC. It codes for CASSNRDLGYTF.

The rearrangement links TRBV19 to TRBJ2-7; no clear D. CDR3 length: 13 residues. The germline V and J ends were trimmed by 1 base and 6 bases, with 10 bases remaining between them. From germline, CDR1 is LNHDA and CDR2 SQIVND (reference sequence). This CDR3 is CASSIAPLTEQYF. The CDR3 region has the DNA TGTGCCAGTAGTATAGCTCCGCTAACCGAGCAGTACTTC.